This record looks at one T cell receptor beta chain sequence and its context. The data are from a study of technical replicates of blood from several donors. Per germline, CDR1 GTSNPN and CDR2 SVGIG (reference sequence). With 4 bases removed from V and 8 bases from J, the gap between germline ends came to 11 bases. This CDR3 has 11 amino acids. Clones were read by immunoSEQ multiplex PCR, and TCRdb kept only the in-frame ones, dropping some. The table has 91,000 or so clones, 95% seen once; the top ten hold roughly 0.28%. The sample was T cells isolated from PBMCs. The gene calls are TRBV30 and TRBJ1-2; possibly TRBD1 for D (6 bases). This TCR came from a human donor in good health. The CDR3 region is CAWKQGQGYTF. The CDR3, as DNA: TGTGCCTGGAAACAGGGTCAGGGCTACACCTTC.